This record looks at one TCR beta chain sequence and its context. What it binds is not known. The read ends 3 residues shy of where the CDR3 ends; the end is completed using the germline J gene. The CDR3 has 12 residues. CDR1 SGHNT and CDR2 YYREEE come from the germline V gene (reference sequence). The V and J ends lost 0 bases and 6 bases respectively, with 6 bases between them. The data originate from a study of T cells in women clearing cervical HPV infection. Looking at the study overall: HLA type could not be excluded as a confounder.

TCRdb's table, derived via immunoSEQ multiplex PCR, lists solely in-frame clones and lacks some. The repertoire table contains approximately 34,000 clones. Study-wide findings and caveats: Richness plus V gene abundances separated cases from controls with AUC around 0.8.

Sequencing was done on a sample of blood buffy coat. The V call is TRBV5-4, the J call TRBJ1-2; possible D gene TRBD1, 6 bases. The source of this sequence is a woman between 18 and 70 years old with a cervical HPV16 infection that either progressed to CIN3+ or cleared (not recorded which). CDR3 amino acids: CASSLDRDGYTF. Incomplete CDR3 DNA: TGTGCCAGCAGCTTGGACAGGGATGGC.